These T cell receptor beta chains were read from a single sample in a study of CXCR3-negative and CXCR3-positive naive CD8 T cells. TCRdb derives one entry per CDR3 protein from the 5' RACE reads, leaving out DNA. The sample holds around 63,000 distinct CDR3 sequences. What was sequenced was naive CXCR3+ CD8+ T cells from blood. The receptors derive from a human donor in good health. Some clones in this sample may be carry-over from other donors' samples. The CDR3 runs from the conserved cysteine through the conserved F or W. Each record gives: J gene, V gene, clone size, CDR3 protein. The size field is filled for only some rows; it gives once, few, many or a size class.

TRBJ2-2,TRBV3-1,NA,CASSEEELSPGELFF
TRBJ2-1,TRBV2,NA,CASSEALGTSGRDTQFF
TRBJ2-5,TRBV7-9,NA,CASTLYGTQYF
TRBJ1-1,TRBV12-5,NA,CASGLVYNTEAFF
TRBJ2-1,TRBV7-9,NA,CASSPRGTERYEQFF
TRBJ2-7,TRBV5-1,NA,CASSLKMDRLTYEQYF
TRBJ2-7,TRBV14,NA,CASSQNLARFEQYF
TRBJ2-2,TRBV28,NA,CASSFSSPGELFF
TRBJ2-3,TRBV29-1,NA,CSAETLAGVGDTQYF
TRBJ1-3,TRBV12-3/TRBV12-4,NA,CASSNSGNTIYF
TRBJ2-1,TRBV7-3,NA,CASSLIRQGKNNEQFF
TRBJ2-3,TRBV25-1,NA,CASSEIGLTSGGATDTQYF
TRBJ2-3,TRBV4-3,NA,CASSQGGTGYTDTQYF
TRBJ2-3,TRBV7-8,NA,CASSPSPPDTQYF
TRBJ2-2,TRBV5-6,NA,CASSVAETGELFF
TRBJ1-3,TRBV5-1,NA,CASSLERPTVGNTIYF
TRBJ2-1,TRBV19,NA,CASSPLPAGSEQFF
TRBJ1-1,TRBV7-8,NA,CASSLVGGHTEAFF
TRBJ2-1,TRBV9,NA,CASSGRTSGSYNEQFF
TRBJ2-7,TRBV29-1,NA,CSAWGRSSYEQYF
TRBJ2-7,TRBV20-1,NA,CSVRGPYEQYF
TRBJ1-4,TRBV12-3/TRBV12-4,NA,CASSFQTNEKLFF
TRBJ2-3,TRBV29-1,NA,CSGGRREDTQYF
TRBJ2-1,TRBV2,NA,CASGWKTDSSYNEQFF
TRBJ2-7,TRBV6-2/TRBV6-3,NA,CASSYSLEQYF
TRBJ2-7,TRBV29-1,NA,CSVKANYYEQYF
TRBJ2-1,TRBV5-1,NA,CASSFPDLYNEQFF
TRBJ2-5,TRBV7-9,NA,CASSFGTSGEETQYF
TRBJ2-7,TRBV20-1,NA,CSARGTDTTYEQYF
TRBJ1-1,TRBV6-6,NA,CASSLEVTEAFF
TRBJ2-7,TRBV13,NA,CASSLVLAGVGEQYF
TRBJ2-7,TRBV7-2,NA,CASSYEGGSYEQYF
TRBJ1-1,TRBV29-1,NA,CSVEGISDTEAFF
TRBJ2-7,TRBV4-1,medium-sized,CASSQVTGTTFYEQYF
TRBJ2-7,TRBV20-1,NA,CSAVHERGIYEQYF
TRBJ2-3,TRBV10-3,NA,CAITGGETDTQYF
TRBJ1-3,TRBV29-1,NA,CSALAEASGNTIYF
TRBJ2-1,TRBV29-1,NA,CSVGKGTSGSNEQFF
TRBJ1-6,TRBV18,NA,CASSPNLPGSSYNSPLHF
TRBJ2-1,TRBV3-1,NA,CASSRHRVAGGDNEQFF
TRBJ2-1,TRBV29-1,NA,CSVEMREAYNEQFF
TRBJ1-5,TRBV3-1,NA,CASSQDSLYQPQHF
TRBJ1-4,TRBV12-3/TRBV12-4,NA,CASTPRGERKLFF
TRBJ2-3,TRBV15,NA,CATSRDLSGGPDTDTQYF
TRBJ2-7,TRBV29-1,NA,CSVEVLGQGSYEQYF
TRBJ2-2,TRBV12-3/TRBV12-4,NA,CASSFSQGSLSLELFF
TRBJ1-1,TRBV18,NA,CASSPIPGQVNTEAFF
TRBJ2-7,TRBV11-2,NA,CASSFSYRAHEQYF
TRBJ2-3,TRBV6-4,NA,CASSEGSGGTDTQYF
TRBJ1-1,TRBV4-1,NA,CASSPPPIGMSEAFF